The TCR beta chain under discussion was sequenced for a study of T cells after yellow fever vaccination. Looking at the study overall: In the case of low-cell-number fractions, SMART-Seq v4 Ultra Low Input was used for preparation. Study-wide results and limits: Abundant clonotypes from the bulk population could contaminate FACS-sorted repertoires.

Looked up from germline, CDR1 is SGHTA and CDR2 is FQGNSA. The CDR3 consists of 14 residues. The V and J ends lost 5 bases and 4 bases, in that order; junction bases with no gene match: 6. TCRdb passed the 5' RACE reads through MiXCR, listing each CDR3 protein once. This table has approximately 300,000 distinct CDR3 sequences, about 8.7% appearing once. The sample holds many counts of this clonotype. What it recognizes is unknown. Sequencing was performed on PBMCs, taken on the day of the first yellow fever vaccination. The sequence was collected from a man aged 18 to 30 who received the YFV17D yellow fever vaccine. The chain combines TRBV7-2 with TRBJ1-1; 8 bases match TRBD1. CDR3 in DNA: TGTGCCAGCAGCCCGACAGGGGTAGCCACTGAAGCTTTCTTT. The encoded protein is CASSPTGVATEAFF.